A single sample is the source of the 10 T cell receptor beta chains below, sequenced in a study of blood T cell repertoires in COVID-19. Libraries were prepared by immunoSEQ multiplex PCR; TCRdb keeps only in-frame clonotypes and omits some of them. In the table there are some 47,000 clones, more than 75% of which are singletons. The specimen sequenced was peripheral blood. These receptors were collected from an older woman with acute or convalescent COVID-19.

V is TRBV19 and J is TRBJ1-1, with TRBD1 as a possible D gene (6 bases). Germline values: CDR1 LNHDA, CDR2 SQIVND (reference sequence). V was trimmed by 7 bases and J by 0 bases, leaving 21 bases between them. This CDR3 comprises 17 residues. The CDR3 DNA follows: TGTGCCAGTATCGCAACCCCCGGCAGGGGCATGAACACTGAAGCTTTCTTT. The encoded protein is CASIATPGRGMNTEAFF.

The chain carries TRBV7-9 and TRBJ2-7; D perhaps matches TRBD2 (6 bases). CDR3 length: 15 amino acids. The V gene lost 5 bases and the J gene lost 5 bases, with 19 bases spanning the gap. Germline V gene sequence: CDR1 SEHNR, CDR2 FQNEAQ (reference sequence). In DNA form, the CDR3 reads TGTGCCAGCAGCAACATGGGACTGACGAAGAACGAGCAGTACTTC. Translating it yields CASSNMGLTKNEQYF.

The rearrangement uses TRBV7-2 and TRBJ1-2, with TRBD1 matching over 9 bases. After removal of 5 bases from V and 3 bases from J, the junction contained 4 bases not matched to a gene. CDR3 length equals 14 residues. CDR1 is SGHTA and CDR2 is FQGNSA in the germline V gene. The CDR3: CASSPRTGDYGYTF. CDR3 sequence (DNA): TGTGCCAGCAGCCCAAGGACAGGGGACTATGGCTACACCTTC.

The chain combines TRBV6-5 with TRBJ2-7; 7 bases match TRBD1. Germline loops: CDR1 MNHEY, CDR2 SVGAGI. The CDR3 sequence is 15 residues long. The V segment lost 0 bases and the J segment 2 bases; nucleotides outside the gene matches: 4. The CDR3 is CASSYSGDSTYEQYF. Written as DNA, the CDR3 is TGTGCCAGCAGTTACTCGGGGGACAGCACCTACGAGCAGTACTTC.

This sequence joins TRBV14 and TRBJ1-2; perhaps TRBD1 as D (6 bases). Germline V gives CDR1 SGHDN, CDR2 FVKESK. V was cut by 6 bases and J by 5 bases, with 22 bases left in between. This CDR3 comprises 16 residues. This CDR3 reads CASSRRGADYLYGYTF. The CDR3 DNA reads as TGTGCCAGCAGTCGCAGGGGCGCAGACTATTTATATGGCTACACCTTC.

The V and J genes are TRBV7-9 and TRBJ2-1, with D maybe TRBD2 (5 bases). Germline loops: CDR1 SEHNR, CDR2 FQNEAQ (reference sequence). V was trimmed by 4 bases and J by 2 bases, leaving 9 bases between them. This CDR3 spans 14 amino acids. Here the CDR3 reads CASSYPGAYNEQFF. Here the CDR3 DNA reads TGTGCCAGCAGCTACCCCGGGGCCTACAATGAGCAGTTCTTC.

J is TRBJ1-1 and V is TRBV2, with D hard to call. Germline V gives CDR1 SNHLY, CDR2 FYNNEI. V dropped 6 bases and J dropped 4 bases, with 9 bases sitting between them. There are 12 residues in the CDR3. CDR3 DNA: TGTGCCAGCAGGGGCAAAGGCACTGAAGCTTTCTTT. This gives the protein CASRGKGTEAFF.

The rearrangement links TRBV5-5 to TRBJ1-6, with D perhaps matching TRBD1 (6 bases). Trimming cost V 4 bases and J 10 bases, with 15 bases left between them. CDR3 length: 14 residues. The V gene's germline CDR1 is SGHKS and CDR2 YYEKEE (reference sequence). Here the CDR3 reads CASSHYSGQSPLHF. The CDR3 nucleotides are TGTGCCAGCAGCCACTACTCCGGACAGTCACCCCTCCACTTT. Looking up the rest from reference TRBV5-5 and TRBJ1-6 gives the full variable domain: DAGVTQSPTHLIKTRGQQVTLRCSPISGHKSVSWYQQVLGQGPQFIFQYYEKEERGRGNFPDRFSARQFPNYSSELNVNALLLGDSALYLCASSHYSGQSPLHFGNGTRLTVT.

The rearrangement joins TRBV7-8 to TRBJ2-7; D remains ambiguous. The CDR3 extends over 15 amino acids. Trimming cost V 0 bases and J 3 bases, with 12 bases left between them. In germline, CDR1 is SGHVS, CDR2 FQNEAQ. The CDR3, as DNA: TGTGCCAGCAGCTTAGCGTCAGTAACGAACTACGAGCAGTACTTC. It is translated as CASSLASVTNYEQYF.

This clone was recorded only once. CDR3 sequence: CASTDSTEQYF. CDR3 DNA sequence: TGCGCCAGCACGGACAGTACCGAGCAGTACTTC. The rearrangement joins TRBV5-1 to TRBJ2-7, with D tentatively TRBD1 (6 bases). The germline gives CDR1 SGHRS, CDR2 YFSETQ. Trimming left V 6 bases short and J 6 bases short, with 10 bases between. The CDR3 consists of 11 residues.